This record concerns one T cell receptor beta chain sequence. Its antigen is undetermined. Via 5' RACE with UMI labels, TRB cDNA libraries were prepared. Using the 5' RACE reads, TCRdb records one entry per CDR3 protein without DNA. The listing records around 60,000 distinct CDR3 sequences. This record belongs to a study of CXCR3-negative and CXCR3-positive naive CD8 T cells. Study-wide findings and caveats: Naive cells that were CXCR3-positive had more hydrophobic TRB CDR3s (compared with CXCR3-negative naive cells). Diversity was high in both naive subsets and much lower in memory cells.

The CDR3 is 12 residues long. Per the germline V gene, CDR1 is PRHDT and CDR2 is FYEKMQ (reference sequence). The clonotype was recovered from a human donor in good health. Some clones in this sample may be carry-over from other donors' samples. The sequenced sample consisted of naive CXCR3+ CD8+ T cells from blood. The subset: CD45RO-CCR7+CD27+CD95- naive CD8+ T cells expressing CXCR3 (TNR3+). The V gene is TRBV13, the J gene TRBJ1-6; the D gene TCRdb calls, TRBD1, cannot be checked with no DNA. CDR3 residues: CASSPGSPPLHF.